The 3 T cell receptor beta chains presented below share a single source sample, sequenced in a study of OX40 agonist ivuxolimab in advanced cancers. Profiled with immunoSEQ multiplex PCR; TCRdb holds only in-frame clones, not every one. Of tens of thousands of clones listed, around 90% are singletons. The sequencing used CD4+ or CD8+ T cells sorted from blood, collected in a trial of the OX40 agonist ivuxolimab. Source of these receptors: an adult with an advanced solid tumor such as melanoma, head and neck, liver or kidney cancer.

V and J are TRBV6-6 and TRBJ2-7, with D perhaps being TRBD1 or TRBD2 (5 bases each). Germline CDR1 MNHNY, CDR2 SVGAGI (reference sequence). The V and J ends lost 2 bases and 4 bases respectively, with 6 bases between them. The CDR3 is 12 amino acids. CDR3 amino acids: CASSYEGYEQYV. For the CDR3, the DNA is TGTGCCAGCAGTTACGAGGGGTACGAGCAGTACGTC.

This chain joins TRBV5-1 and TRBJ2-5, with a possible D match to TRBD2 (6 bases). V was clipped by 0 bases and J by 3 bases, with 12 bases between them. In germline, CDR1 is SGHRS, CDR2 YFSETQ. This CDR3 has 15 amino acids. CDR3 sequence reads: CASSLAGTGEETQYF. The DNA of the CDR3 is TGCGCCAGCAGCTTGGCCGGGACGGGAGAAGAGACCCAGTACTTC.

V is TRBV18 and J is TRBJ1-6; 8 bases map to TRBD1. Unmatched junction bases numbered 3, after V lost 4 bases and J lost 7 bases. Germline-derived CDR1 and CDR2 are KGHSH and LQKENI. This CDR3 spans 14 amino acids. The CDR3 loop reads CASSRDRQNSPLHF. Here the CDR3 DNA reads TGTGCCAGCTCACGGGACAGGCAAAATTCACCCCTCCACTTT.